What follows is one TCR beta chain and its context. Its specificity is unknown. Vbeta (60) and Jbeta (13) primers were used in the PCR. As handled by the study authors: Counted up in a later analysis, unique TCR beta chains came to some 75 million, with about 9.9 million shared. TCRdb keeps only in-frame clones here, not all; method: immunoSEQ multiplex PCR. The V and J calls and clone size are taken from that table; D and trimming were inferred from the DNA. There are 150,000 to 200,000 clones in the sample; around 75% occur only once, and approximately 2.9% lies in the top ten. The source of the sample is a study of cytomegalovirus exposure and HLA in healthy donors. Study-level points and caveats: Several top significant clusters appeared, in a later analysis, to be linked to common viral pathogens.

This CDR3 contains 9 residues. Participants comprised healthy donors of bone marrow. Though probably carrying unrecorded immune exposures, donors were nominally healthy at sampling. The sequence derives from a female donor in good health and CMV-seronegative. The sequenced sample was PBMCs. This chain joins TRBV7-5 and TRBJ2-1; the listed D gene, TRBD1, was not tested against the DNA. TRBV7-5 is labeled a pseudogene. CDR3 protein: CVRGAVEFF. The CDR3 DNA is TGTGTCAGGGGCGCCGTGGAGTTCTTC.